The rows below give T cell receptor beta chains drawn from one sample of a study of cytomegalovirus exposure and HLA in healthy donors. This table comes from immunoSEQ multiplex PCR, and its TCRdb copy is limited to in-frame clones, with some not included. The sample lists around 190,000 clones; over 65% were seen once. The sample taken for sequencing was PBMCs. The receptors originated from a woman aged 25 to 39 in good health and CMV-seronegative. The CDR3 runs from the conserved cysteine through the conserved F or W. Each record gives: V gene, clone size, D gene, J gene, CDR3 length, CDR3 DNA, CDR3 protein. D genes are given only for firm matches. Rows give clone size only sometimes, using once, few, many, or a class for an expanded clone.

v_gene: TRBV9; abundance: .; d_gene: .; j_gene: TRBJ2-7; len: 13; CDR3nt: TGTGCCAGCAGCTCGGGACATCACTACGAGCAGTACTTC; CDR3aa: CASSSGHHYEQYF
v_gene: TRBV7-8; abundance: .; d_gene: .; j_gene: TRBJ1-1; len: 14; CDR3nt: TGTGCCAGCAGCTTAGTGGGGCAGAACACTGAAGCTTTCTTT; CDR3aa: CASSLVGQNTEAFF
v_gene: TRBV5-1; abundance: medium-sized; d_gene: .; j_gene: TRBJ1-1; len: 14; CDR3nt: TGCGCCAGCAGTGGCGGACTCTCGAACACTGAAGCTTTCTTT; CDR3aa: CASSGGLSNTEAFF
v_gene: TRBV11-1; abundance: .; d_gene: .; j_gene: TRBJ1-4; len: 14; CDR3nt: TGTGCCAGCAGCTCGACAGGTTTGGATGAAAAACTGTTTTTT; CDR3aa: CASSSTGLDEKLFF
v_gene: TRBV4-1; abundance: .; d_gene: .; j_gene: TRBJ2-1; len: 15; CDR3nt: TGTGCCAGCAGCTCAGTAGGGGGGGAGTTGCGGGAGCAGTTCTTC; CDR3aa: CASSSVGGELREQFF
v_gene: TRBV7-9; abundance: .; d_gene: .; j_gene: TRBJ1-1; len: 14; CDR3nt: TGTGCCAGCACCTTATTGGGGGCCTCCGCTGAAGCTTTCTTT; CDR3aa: CASTLLGASAEAFF
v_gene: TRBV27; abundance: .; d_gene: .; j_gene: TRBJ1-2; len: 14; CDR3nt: TGTGCCAGCAGTTTATGGGGGGGAGTGGATGGCTACACCTTC; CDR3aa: CASSLWGGVDGYTF
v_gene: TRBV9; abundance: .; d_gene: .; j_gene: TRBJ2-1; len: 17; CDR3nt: TGTGCCAGCAGCCCGGACTTGGTGATAGGGAATTTCAATGAGCAGTTCTTC; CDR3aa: CASSPDLVIGNFNEQFF
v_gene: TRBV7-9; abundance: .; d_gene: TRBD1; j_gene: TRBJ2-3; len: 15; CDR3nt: TGTGCCAGCACCAAAGGGGGCCCCAGGGGAGATACGCAGTATTTT; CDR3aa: CASTKGGPRGDTQYF
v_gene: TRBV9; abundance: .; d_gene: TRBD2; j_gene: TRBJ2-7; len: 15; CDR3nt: TGTGCCAGCAGCGGGACTAGCGGGGGCATCTACGAGCAGTACTTC; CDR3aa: CASSGTSGGIYEQYF
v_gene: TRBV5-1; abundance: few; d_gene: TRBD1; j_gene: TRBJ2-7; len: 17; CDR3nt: TGCGCCAGCAGCTTATACGGGACAGGCGCTTCCTCCTACGAGCAGTACTTC; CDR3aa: CASSLYGTGASSYEQYF
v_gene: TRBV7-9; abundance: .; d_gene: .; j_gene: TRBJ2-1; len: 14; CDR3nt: TGTGCCAGCAGCTTTGGAGGGGGCGGCAATGAGCAGTTCTTC; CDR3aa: CASSFGGGGNEQFF
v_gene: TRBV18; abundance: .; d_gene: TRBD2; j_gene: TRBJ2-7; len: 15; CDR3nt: TGTGCCAGCTCACCACCGGGACTAGCGGGGAAGGAGCAGTACTTC; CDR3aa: CASSPPGLAGKEQYF
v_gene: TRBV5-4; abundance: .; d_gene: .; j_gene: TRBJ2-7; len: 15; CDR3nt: TGTGCCAGCAGCTTGGGGCCGGGGATAGCTCACGAGCAGTACTTC; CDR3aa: CASSLGPGIAHEQYF
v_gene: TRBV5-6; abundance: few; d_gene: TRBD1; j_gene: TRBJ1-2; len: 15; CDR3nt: TGTGCCAGCAGCTTGGTAACAGGGGGAAGCTATGGCTACCCCTTC; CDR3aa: CASSLVTGGSYGYPF
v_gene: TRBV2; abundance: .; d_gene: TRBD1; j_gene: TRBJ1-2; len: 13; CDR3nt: TGTGCCATCGGGGACAGGGGGCTAGAAGGCTACACCTTC; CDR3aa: CAIGDRGLEGYTF
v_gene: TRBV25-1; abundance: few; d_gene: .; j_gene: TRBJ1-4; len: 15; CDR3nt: TGTGCCAGCAGTGAACCAGGGGCAACTAATGAAAAACTGTTTTTT; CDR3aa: CASSEPGATNEKLFF
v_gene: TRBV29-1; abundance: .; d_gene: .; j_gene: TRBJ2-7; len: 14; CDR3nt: TGCAGCGTTCGAGGTGGGTCAGAGACCTACGAGCAGTACTTC; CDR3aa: CSVRGGSETYEQYF
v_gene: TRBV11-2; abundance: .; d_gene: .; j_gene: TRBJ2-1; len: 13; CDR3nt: TGTGCCAGCAGCCCGCGGGGTTACAATGAGCAGTTCTTC; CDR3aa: CASSPRGYNEQFF
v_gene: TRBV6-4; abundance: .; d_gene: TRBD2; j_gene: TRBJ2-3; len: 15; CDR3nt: TGTGCCAGCAGTGAAAAGCGGGAGTGGACAGATACGCAGTATTTT; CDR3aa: CASSEKREWTDTQYF
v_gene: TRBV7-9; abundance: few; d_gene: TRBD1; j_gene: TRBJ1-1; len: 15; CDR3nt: TGTGCCAGCAGCGGGGGACAGACTAGGGGCACTGAAGCTTTCTTT; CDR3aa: CASSGGQTRGTEAFF
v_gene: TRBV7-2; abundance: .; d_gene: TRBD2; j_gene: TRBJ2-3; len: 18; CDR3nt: TGTGCCAGCAGCTTAACCGGGACTAGCGGGACTAGCACAGATACGCAGTATTTT; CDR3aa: CASSLTGTSGTSTDTQYF
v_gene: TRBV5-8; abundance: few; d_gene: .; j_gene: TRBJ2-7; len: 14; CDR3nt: TGTGCCAGCAGCTGGGCCGGGAGTCCCTACGAGCAGTACTTC; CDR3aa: CASSWAGSPYEQYF
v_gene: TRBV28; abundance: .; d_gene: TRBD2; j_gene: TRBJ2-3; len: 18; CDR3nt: TGTGCCAGCAGAACCGGGACTAGCGGGAGGGTATCTCCAGATACGCAGTATTTT; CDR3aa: CASRTGTSGRVSPDTQYF
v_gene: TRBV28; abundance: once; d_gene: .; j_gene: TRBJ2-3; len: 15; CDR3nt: TGTGCCAGCAGTTTACATTACGGCGGGGCAGATACGCAGTATTTT; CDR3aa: CASSLHYGGADTQYF
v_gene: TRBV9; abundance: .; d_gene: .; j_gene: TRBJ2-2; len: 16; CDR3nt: TGTGCCAGCAGCGTAGACGTTGTGGAGCGTACCGGGGAGCTGTTTTTT; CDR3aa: CASSVDVVERTGELFF